The present entry profiles one TCR beta chain with its context. Its antigen is not known. This specimen belongs to a study of CD8 T cells in ankylosing spondylitis. Via MiXCR, TCRdb re-called the 5' RACE reads, giving one row per CDR3 protein. The profile shows 300,000 to 400,000 distinct CDR3 sequences, more than 20% of them singletons. Germline V lookup: CDR1 MGHDK, CDR2 SYGVNS. Between the trimmed V and J ends, which lost 6 bases and 1 base, there was a span of 12 bases. The CDR3 consists of 14 residues. Broader study findings: Fewer than 10 highly homologous variants made up a TCR beta motif that seemed to typify ankylosing spondylitis blood. Clones tied to disease were said to be significantly enriched in matched ankylosing spondylitis synovial fluid. Previously reported in reactive arthritis synovial fluid and blood were some of the motif variants.

The gene calls are TRBV25-1 and TRBJ1-1, with no clear D. Material: blood, either unsorted or a sorted T cell fraction (not recorded which). The origin of this receptor is a male donor with ankylosing spondylitis. Here the CDR3 DNA reads TGTGCCAGCAGCGCGAGGGCCTCGAACACTGAAGCTTTCTTT. Translated: CASSARASNTEAFF.